A selection of T cell receptor beta chains follows, all from one sample in a study of T cell repertoires in cytomegalovirus infection. No antigen has been assigned to these receptors. TCRdb fed the reads into MiXCR, producing one record per CDR3 protein. Of hundreds of thousands of distinct CDR3 sequences listed, around 35% are singletons. Here the sequenced sample was cultured PBMCs, taken from culture after CMV antigen stimulation. The receptors originated from a human donor in good health (CMV status not recorded). Some clones in this sample may be carry-over from other donors' samples. Each CDR3 is given with its conserved first and last residue. The D gene is left open where the match is weak. Clone size appears in some rows only: once, few, many, or a class for an expanded clone.

size: -; J: TRBJ1-1; V: TRBV6-6; D: -; DNA: TGTGCCAGCAACAGGGCGGACACTGAAGCTTTCTTT; CDR3: CASNRADTEAFF
size: many; J: TRBJ1-6; V: TRBV7-6; D: -; DNA: TGTGCCAGCAGCTTATCCCTCAACCGCTCCTATAATTCACCCCTCCACTTT; CDR3: CASSLSLNRSYNSPLHF
size: -; J: TRBJ2-1; V: TRBV5-6; D: TRBD2; DNA: TGTGCCAGCAGCCCGGTCGGGCGGGAGGTCGGAAATGAGCAGTTCTTC; CDR3: CASSPVGREVGNEQFF
size: -; J: TRBJ2-4; V: TRBV6-2/TRBV6-3; D: -; DNA: TGTGCCAGCAGTTACGGGGGCAGGGATGGGGCCAAAAACATTCAGTACTTC; CDR3: CASSYGGRDGAKNIQYF
size: -; J: TRBJ2-1; V: TRBV19; D: TRBD1; DNA: TGTGCCACCAGGACAGGGCCTTACTACAATGAGCAGTTCTTC; CDR3: CATRTGPYYNEQFF
size: once; J: TRBJ1-2; V: TRBV12-3/TRBV12-4; D: -; DNA: TGTGCCAGCAGCCCTCCACCCTACAAAAGGGGCTTTTATGGCTACACCTTC; CDR3: CASSPPPYKRGFYGYTF
size: -; J: TRBJ2-5; V: TRBV6-6; D: TRBD2; DNA: TGTGCCAGCAGGGGAATGGGACTAGCGCCGGCAGGGGAGACCCAGTACTTC; CDR3: CASRGMGLAPAGETQYF
size: few; J: TRBJ1-5; V: TRBV19; D: -; DNA: TGTGCCAGTAGTATGCGAGACAGTTTCACTAGCAATCAGCCCCAGCATTTT; CDR3: CASSMRDSFTSNQPQHF
size: -; J: TRBJ1-5; V: TRBV6-5; D: -; DNA: TGTGCCAGCAGTTCCTTCCGAACTGTAAATGGCAATCAGCCCCAGCATTTT; CDR3: CASSSFRTVNGNQPQHF
size: -; J: TRBJ1-2; V: TRBV30; D: -; DNA: TGTGCCTGGAGTGTACTTTTGGCCGAGAACTATGGCTACACCTTC; CDR3: CAWSVLLAENYGYTF
size: -; J: TRBJ1-4; V: TRBV25-1; D: -; DNA: TGTGCCAGCATGGGCGCAACTAATGAAAAACTGTTTTTT; CDR3: CASMGATNEKLFF
size: few; J: TRBJ2-5; V: TRBV7-2; D: -; DNA: TGTGCCAGTAGTTGGGGGGCGAATCCTCAAGAGACCCAGTACTTC; CDR3: CASSWGANPQETQYF
size: -; J: TRBJ2-3; V: TRBV20-1; D: TRBD2; DNA: TGCAGTGCAACCGGGACTAGCGGGAGGACAGATACGCAGTATTTT; CDR3: CSATGTSGRTDTQYF
size: -; J: TRBJ2-5; V: TRBV7-3; D: -; DNA: TGTGCCAGCAGCCCAGAGGTCTATAAAGAGACCCAGTACTTC; CDR3: CASSPEVYKETQYF
size: -; J: TRBJ1-1; V: TRBV20-1; D: -; DNA: TGCAGTGGCTACTCGGATTCGCGGACGACAGCTTTCTTT; CDR3: CSGYSDSRTTAFF
size: few; J: TRBJ2-1; V: TRBV6-2/TRBV6-3; D: -; DNA: TGTGCCAGCAGCGTCTTCGGACGGCCTAGTTTCTTC; CDR3: CASSVFGRPSFF
size: few; J: TRBJ2-5; V: TRBV11-2; D: -; DNA: TGTGCCAGCAGCTTGAGTCTAGCGACGGTTACCCAGTACTTC; CDR3: CASSLSLATVTQYF
size: -; J: TRBJ1-5; V: TRBV28; D: -; DNA: TGTGCCAGCAGTACTACCGGACGGGGGGAACAGCCCCAGCATTTT; CDR3: CASSTTGRGEQPQHF
size: -; J: TRBJ2-5; V: TRBV10-3; D: -; DNA: TGTGCCATCAGTGAGCTGGAGGGGACCCAGTACTTC; CDR3: CAISELEGTQYF
size: -; J: TRBJ2-7; V: TRBV6-1; D: TRBD1; DNA: TGTGCCAGCTCCATCAGGGACAGGGCTGGCTACGAGCAGTACTTC; CDR3: CASSIRDRAGYEQYF
size: few; J: TRBJ2-1; V: TRBV6-6; D: TRBD2; DNA: TGTGCCAGCAGTTACGGGAGACTAGCTGGCAATGAGCAGTTCTTC; CDR3: CASSYGRLAGNEQFF
size: -; J: TRBJ1-5; V: TRBV9; D: -; DNA: TGTGCCAGCAGCGTAGAAGGGGATTCCAATCAGCCCCAGCATTTT; CDR3: CASSVEGDSNQPQHF
size: -; J: TRBJ2-5; V: TRBV28; D: -; DNA: TGTGCTGGGGGCGGTCAAGAGACCCAGTACTTC; CDR3: CAGGGQETQYF
size: few; J: TRBJ2-1; V: TRBV7-2; D: TRBD1; DNA: TGTGCCAGCAGGAGACAGGGGCCCCCAGGAGATGAGCAGTTCTTC; CDR3: CASRRQGPPGDEQFF
size: -; J: TRBJ2-1; V: TRBV19; D: TRBD2; DNA: TGTGCCACATCGGGACTAAACAATGAGCAGTTCTTC; CDR3: CATSGLNNEQFF
size: -; J: TRBJ2-5; V: TRBV12-3/TRBV12-4; D: -; DNA: TGTGCCAGCAGTCCCGGAGGGGTTCGGACCCAGTACTTC; CDR3: CASSPGGVRTQYF